The T cell receptor (beta chain) under discussion was sequenced for a study of blood T cells in healthy people across ages. Whole-study results and caveats: In long-lived donors, naive CD4+ cell counts and diversity exceeded those of aged donors. Because sorting was not performed, PBMCs prevented conclusive naive versus antigen-experienced comparison.

Sample-barcoded 5' priming and a J-beta primer mix drove a second PCR of 7 to 11 cycles. All samples yielded 3 million or more CDR3-containing paired-end reads. MiXCR was run by TCRdb on the 5' RACE reads, yielding one entry per CDR3 protein. The sample contains about a million distinct CDR3 sequences, around 49% of which appear only once. Isolation of PBMCs gave at least 6 million cells per sample. This CDR3 has 16 residues. The ends were cut back, 5 bases at V and 4 bases at J, with 20 bases in the middle. Germline loops: CDR1 MNHEY, CDR2 SVGAGI. Regarding this clonotype: Its matching antigen is unknown.

The sequencing sample was made of blood. This chain uses TRBV6-5 with TRBJ2-5; tentative D call: TRBD2 (5 bases). The receptor was isolated from a man under 40 in good health. The CDR3 nucleotides are TGTGCCAGCAGTAACGGGGTAGCAGGAGGAGGAGAGACCCAGTACTTC. Protein product: CASSNGVAGGGETQYF.